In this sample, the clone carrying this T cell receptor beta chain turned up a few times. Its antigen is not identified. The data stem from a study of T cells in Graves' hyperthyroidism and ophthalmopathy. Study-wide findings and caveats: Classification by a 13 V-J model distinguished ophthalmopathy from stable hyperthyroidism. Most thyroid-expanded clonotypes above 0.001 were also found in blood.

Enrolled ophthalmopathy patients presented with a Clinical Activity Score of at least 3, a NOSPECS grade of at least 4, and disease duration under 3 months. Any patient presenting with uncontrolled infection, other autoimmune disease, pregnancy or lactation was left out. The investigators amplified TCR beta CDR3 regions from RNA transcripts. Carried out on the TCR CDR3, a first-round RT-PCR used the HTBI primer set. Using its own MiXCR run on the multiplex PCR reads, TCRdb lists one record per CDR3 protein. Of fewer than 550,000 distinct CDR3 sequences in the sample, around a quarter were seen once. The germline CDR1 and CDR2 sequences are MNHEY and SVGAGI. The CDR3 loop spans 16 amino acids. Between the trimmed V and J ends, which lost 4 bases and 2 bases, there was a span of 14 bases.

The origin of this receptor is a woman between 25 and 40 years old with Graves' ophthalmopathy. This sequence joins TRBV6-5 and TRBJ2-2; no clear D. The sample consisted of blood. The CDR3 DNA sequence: TGTGCCAGCAGTTTAAACAACCTTCTCAACACCGGGGAGCTGTTTTTT. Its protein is CASSLNNLLNTGELFF.